This is a list of T cell receptor beta chains from one sample in a study of cytotoxic CD8 clonotypes in ibrutinib-treated CLL. Repertoires were generated with immunoSEQ multiplex PCR, while TCRdb's copy carries only in-frame clones and drops some. The repertoire consists of hundreds of thousands of clones, with nearly 80% occurring once and the leading ten covering 11%. The specimen was PBMCs, collected after 12 months of ibrutinib treatment. The receptors shown here come from a human donor with chronic lymphocytic leukemia. Each CDR3 is given with its conserved first and last residue. Each record gives: CDR3 DNA, CDR3 protein, D gene, V gene, clone size, J gene. The D gene is left open where the match is weak. Clone sizes are given selectively: once, few, many, or a class where the clone is expanded.

DNA: TGTGCCAGCTCACCCTCGGAGGGGGAAATCCCTGGGGCCAACGTCCTGACTTTC
CDR3: CASSPSEGEIPGANVLTF
D: .
V: TRBV18
size: .
J: TRBJ2-6

DNA: TGTGCCAGCAGAATGGGACAGGGGGCGCACTATGGCTACACCTTC
CDR3: CASRMGQGAHYGYTF
D: TRBD1
V: TRBV5-6
size: .
J: TRBJ1-2

DNA: TGTGCCAGTAGTATCGACAGGGGCTACGAGCAGTACTTC
CDR3: CASSIDRGYEQYF
D: TRBD1
V: TRBV19
size: .
J: TRBJ2-7

DNA: TGTGCCAGCGGGACGGATCAAGAGACCCAGTACTTC
CDR3: CASGTDQETQYF
D: .
V: TRBV6-1
size: .
J: TRBJ2-5

DNA: TGTGCCAGCAGTGAGTCTACGGGGTTTTACGAGCAGTACTTC
CDR3: CASSESTGFYEQYF
D: .
V: TRBV6-1
size: .
J: TRBJ2-7

DNA: TGCGCCAGCAGCTTGGGGACTAGCAATAATGAGCAGTTCTTC
CDR3: CASSLGTSNNEQFF
D: TRBD2
V: TRBV5-1
size: .
J: TRBJ2-1

DNA: TGCAGCGTGGGGCGGGACAGGGGGCAAACTGAAGCTTTCTTT
CDR3: CSVGRDRGQTEAFF
D: TRBD1
V: TRBV29-1
size: .
J: TRBJ1-1

DNA: TGTGCCAGCAGCACACTGACCAAATTTTACACAGATACGCAGTATTTT
CDR3: CASSTLTKFYTDTQYF
D: .
V: TRBV7-8
size: .
J: TRBJ2-3

DNA: TGTGCCTGCGACCCAGGGGGGCATGGCTACACCTTC
CDR3: CACDPGGHGYTF
D: TRBD1
V: TRBV30
size: .
J: TRBJ1-2

DNA: TGCGCCAGCAGCCTCGAACGGCTAGCGGGCACAGATACGCAGTATTTT
CDR3: CASSLERLAGTDTQYF
D: TRBD2
V: TRBV4-1
size: .
J: TRBJ2-3

DNA: TGTGCCAGAAATGGGCCGTGGGAGACCCAGTACTTC
CDR3: CARNGPWETQYF
D: .
V: TRBV19
size: .
J: TRBJ2-5

DNA: TGTGCCAGCTCACCGACAACTAACTATGGCTACACCTTC
CDR3: CASSPTTNYGYTF
D: .
V: TRBV18
size: .
J: TRBJ1-2

DNA: TGTGCCATCAGGGGCCAGACAGGGGCGAGCACTGGGGCCAACGTCCTGACTTTC
CDR3: CAIRGQTGASTGANVLTF
D: TRBD1
V: TRBV10-3
size: .
J: TRBJ2-6

DNA: TGCAGCGTTTTGCCGGCTAGCGGTCGGAGAGAGCAGTACTTC
CDR3: CSVLPASGRREQYF
D: TRBD2
V: TRBV29-1
size: .
J: TRBJ2-7

DNA: TGTGCCAGCAGCTTCCTGACACCGAACACTGAAGCTTTCTTT
CDR3: CASSFLTPNTEAFF
D: .
V: TRBV7-2
size: .
J: TRBJ1-1

DNA: TGTGCCAGCGGGTACCACCCGAGCGTAAATCAGCCCCAGCATTTT
CDR3: CASGYHPSVNQPQHF
D: .
V: TRBV6-6
size: .
J: TRBJ1-5

DNA: TGTGCCAGCAGTGGACTCCCTTGGGCCCCCTCTGGAAACACCATATATTTT
CDR3: CASSGLPWAPSGNTIYF
D: .
V: TRBV6-1
size: few
J: TRBJ1-3

DNA: TGTGCCAGCTCACCTCCCAGCGGGGATTTCTACGAGCAGTACTTC
CDR3: CASSPPSGDFYEQYF
D: TRBD2
V: TRBV18
size: .
J: TRBJ2-7

DNA: TGTGCCAGCAGCTTAGATGCGGGGGAGAATGAGCAGTTCTTC
CDR3: CASSLDAGENEQFF
D: TRBD2
V: TRBV11-3
size: .
J: TRBJ2-1

DNA: TGTGCCAGCAGTGAAGTAACAGGGGGCCGGCGGAGCAATCAGCCCCAGCATTTT
CDR3: CASSEVTGGRRSNQPQHF
D: TRBD1
V: TRBV6-1
size: .
J: TRBJ1-5

DNA: TGTGCCAGCAGTGACTCGACTACCGGGGAGCTGTTTTTT
CDR3: CASSDSTTGELFF
D: .
V: TRBV6-4
size: few
J: TRBJ2-2

DNA: TGTGCCAGCAGTTATAACAGGGCTGGGGCCAACGTCCTGACTTTC
CDR3: CASSYNRAGANVLTF
D: .
V: TRBV6-5
size: .
J: TRBJ2-6

DNA: TGTGCCAGCAGTGAATCGGGAGAGGCCTACAATGAGCAGTTCTTC
CDR3: CASSESGEAYNEQFF
D: .
V: TRBV6-1
size: .
J: TRBJ2-1

DNA: TGTGCCAGCAGTACCCACTCCTACGAGCAGTACTTC
CDR3: CASSTHSYEQYF
D: .
V: TRBV25-1
size: .
J: TRBJ2-7

DNA: TGTGCCAGCAGTTGGACAGGGGGAAACACTGAAGCTTTCTTT
CDR3: CASSWTGGNTEAFF
D: TRBD1
V: TRBV27
size: .
J: TRBJ1-1

DNA: TGTGCCAGCAGCTCCCTCGTGGGGGGCGGGTATGAGCAGTTCTTC
CDR3: CASSSLVGGGYEQFF
D: .
V: TRBV11-2
size: once
J: TRBJ2-1

DNA: TGCAGTGCTAGCCGGAAAGACATTCAGTACTTC
CDR3: CSASRKDIQYF
D: .
V: TRBV20-1
size: .
J: TRBJ2-4

DNA: TGTGCCAGCAGTCTCCGGTTCGCATGGGATGGCTACACCTTC
CDR3: CASSLRFAWDGYTF
D: .
V: TRBV28
size: .
J: TRBJ1-2

DNA: TGCAGCGTTCGACTAGCGGGCCCCGGGGAGCTGTTTTTT
CDR3: CSVRLAGPGELFF
D: TRBD2
V: TRBV29-1
size: .
J: TRBJ2-2

DNA: TGCGCCAGCAGCTTGGTGGCCAGGCCGGAGGGAGGCGAGCAGTACTTC
CDR3: CASSLVARPEGGEQYF
D: .
V: TRBV5-1
size: .
J: TRBJ2-7

DNA: TGTGCCAGCAGTGAAAAAGGGTGGGTCCTGGCGGAGCGCGACGAGCAGTACTTC
CDR3: CASSEKGWVLAERDEQYF
D: .
V: TRBV6-1
size: .
J: TRBJ2-7

DNA: TGTGCCAGCTCACCTACGGCCGAATCGGCTGGAAACACCATATATTTT
CDR3: CASSPTAESAGNTIYF
D: .
V: TRBV18
size: .
J: TRBJ1-3

DNA: TGCGCCAGCAGCTTGGGTCAGGCTAGAGAGACCCAGTACTTC
CDR3: CASSLGQARETQYF
D: .
V: TRBV5-1
size: once
J: TRBJ2-5

DNA: TGCGCCAGCAGACCGCGACTAGCGGGGGTAGATGAGCAGTTCTTC
CDR3: CASRPRLAGVDEQFF
D: TRBD2
V: TRBV5-1
size: .
J: TRBJ2-1

DNA: TGTGCCAGTAAATTGGGACTAGCGGGAAGTGGGGCCAACGTCCTGACTTTC
CDR3: CASKLGLAGSGANVLTF
D: TRBD2
V: TRBV19
size: once
J: TRBJ2-6

DNA: TGTGCCAGCTCACCCGCGGGGACAGCTCAAGAGACCCAGTACTTC
CDR3: CASSPAGTAQETQYF
D: .
V: TRBV18
size: once
J: TRBJ2-5

DNA: TGTGCCAGCAGCTTGGCTATTAGTAGGGACACCGGGGAGCTGTTTTTT
CDR3: CASSLAISRDTGELFF
D: .
V: TRBV5-8
size: .
J: TRBJ2-2

DNA: TGTGCCAGCAGTTACTCGATCTCAGGGCCTACCTATGGCTACACCTTC
CDR3: CASSYSISGPTYGYTF
D: .
V: TRBV6-5
size: .
J: TRBJ1-2

DNA: TGTGCCAGCAAAGGACAGACTTCTTCTGGGAATTCACCCCTCCACTTT
CDR3: CASKGQTSSGNSPLHF
D: .
V: TRBV2
size: .
J: TRBJ1-6

DNA: TGTGCCAGCAGTTACCCCGGGACTAGCGGGAGACGTGAGCAGTTCTTC
CDR3: CASSYPGTSGRREQFF
D: TRBD2
V: TRBV6-5
size: few
J: TRBJ2-1

DNA: TGTGCCAGCAGTTCCCCGACACCGGGTCTCGCCTATGGCTACACCTTC
CDR3: CASSSPTPGLAYGYTF
D: .
V: TRBV6-6
size: few
J: TRBJ1-2